This entry describes one T cell receptor beta chain. This sample was included in a study of blood T cell repertoires in COVID-19. Study-level information: The United States, Italy and Spain were the sources of the acute and convalescent COVID-19 samples. PBMCs, B-cell-depleted T cells, or T cells provided the cDNA or gDNA that made up the material.

Trimming stripped 1 base from V and 0 bases from J, with 6 bases between. The CDR3 spans 14 residues. Germline CDR1 SGHVS, CDR2 FNYEAQ. The repertoire was sequenced with immunoSEQ multiplex PCR; TCRdb's copy has only in-frame clones and lacks some. The table lists about 150,000 clones, around four fifths of them singletons. The source of this sequence is a man aged 55 to 69 who had recovered from COVID-19. Sequenced input: peripheral blood. The chain uses TRBV7-6 and TRBJ1-1, with unresolved D. The DNA for the CDR3 is TGTGCCAGCAGCTTAGGTCAGATGAACACTGAAGCTTTCTTT. The encoded protein is CASSLGQMNTEAFF.